This is a list of T cell receptor beta chains from one sample in a study of memory B cells and T cells in multiple sclerosis. These receptors have no known antigen. The table came from immunoSEQ multiplex PCR; TCRdb's copy has only in-frame clones and leaves some out. There are around 50,000 clones in the sample; roughly 82% occur only once, and about 1.1% lies in the top ten. The sample taken for sequencing was PBMCs from blood kept in culture. The receptors were gathered from a human donor with multiple sclerosis. Each CDR3 is given with its conserved first and last residue. The D gene is left open where the match is weak. Some rows have no size entry. The others give once, few or many, or a class for an expanded clone.

clone_size j_call d_call v_call cdr3_nt cdr3_aa
. TRBJ2-7 TRBD1 TRBV7-8 TGTGCCAGCAGCTTAGGGACAGGGGATAGTAGGTACGAGCAGTACTTC CASSLGTGDSRYEQYF
. TRBJ2-7 TRBD2 TRBV19 TGTGCCAGTAGTAGGCGGGGGGACTCTTCCTACGAGCAGTACTTC CASSRRGDSSYEQYF
. TRBJ1-6 TRBD1 TRBV19 TGTGCCAGTAGTGCTCTAGGGGGCGCGAATTCACCCCTCCACTTT CASSALGGANSPLHF
once TRBJ2-7 . TRBV5-6 TGTGCCAGCACCCTGCTAGGGGGGGCCTTGGGGCAGTACTTC CASTLLGGALGQYF
. TRBJ2-3 . TRBV7-8 TGTGCCAGCACTAGAGGTCGGAAAGATACGCAGTATTTT CASTRGRKDTQYF
. TRBJ1-3 . TRBV18 TGTGCCAGCTCACCGACGTTTCGGGACACCTCTGGAAACACCATATATTTT CASSPTFRDTSGNTIYF
few TRBJ2-7 . TRBV6-6 TGTGCCAGCAGTTACTCGGACCCCGGAGCCTACGAGCAGTACTTC CASSYSDPGAYEQYF
once TRBJ1-2 . TRBV5-5 TGTGCCAGCAGACGCCTGGATAGCAACTATGGCTACACCTTC CASRRLDSNYGYTF
. TRBJ1-6 TRBD1 TRBV4-3 TGCGCCGGAGGAGGGGGCGCTAGGAATTCACCCCTCCACTTT CAGGGGARNSPLHF
. TRBJ1-4 . TRBV2 TGTGCCAGCAGTGTTAGTTGGGGCAGCGTTGAAAAACTGTTTTTT CASSVSWGSVEKLFF
. TRBJ1-3 . TRBV19 TGTGCCAGTAGTCTGCCCTGGGGAACTGGAAACACCATATATTTT CASSLPWGTGNTIYF
. TRBJ1-1 . TRBV12-5 TGTGCTAGTGGTTTGGTACTTCAGGGATCGAACACTGAAGCTTTCTTT CASGLVLQGSNTEAFF
. TRBJ2-5 . TRBV7-6 TGTGCCAGCAGCTCCGGCTCTTGGGGTGCTAGAGAGACCCAGTACTTC CASSSGSWGARETQYF
. TRBJ1-6 . TRBV7-9 TGTGCCAGCAGCTCGAATTCACCCCTCCACTTT CASSSNSPLHF
. TRBJ2-7 . TRBV9 TGTGCCAGCAGCTTAGGAGGGATCTTCTACGAGCAGTACTTC CASSLGGIFYEQYF
. TRBJ1-5 . TRBV15 TGTGCCACCAGCATGGCAGCCTATAGCAATCAGCCCCAGCATTTT CATSMAAYSNQPQHF
. TRBJ2-1 TRBD2 TRBV7-2 TGTGCCAGCAGCGCCCAGCGGGGGGGCAATGAGCAGTTCTTC CASSAQRGGNEQFF
. TRBJ1-1 . TRBV4-1 TGCGCCAGCAGCCAAGCTAGGGGGACTGAAGCTTTCTTT CASSQARGTEAFF
. TRBJ2-7 . TRBV6-6 TGTGCCAGCAGGGACATCGGGACGGCCTTCTACGAGCAGTACTTC CASRDIGTAFYEQYF
. TRBJ2-5 TRBD2 TRBV2 TGTGCCAGCAGGTCCGGGACTAGCATATACCAAGAGACCCAGTACTTC CASRSGTSIYQETQYF